The clone carrying this T cell receptor (beta chain) was counted at least ten times. The target antigen is unknown. In the authors' workflow: ImmunoSEQ junction-only sequences lacked quality scores, so their filtering differed. Libraries were prepared by immunoSEQ multiplex PCR; TCRdb keeps only in-frame clonotypes and omits some of them. The V and J calls and clone size come from that table; D and trimming were worked out from the DNA. The sample lists around 510,000 clones, about 80% seen once, with 12% in the top ten. CDR3 length equals 15 residues. Germline assignment: CDR1 SGHRS and CDR2 YFSETQ. V shed 2 bases and J 10 bases; nucleotides not matched to a gene: 9. Donors were Caucasian adults residing in Nashville, Tennessee, USA. The data originate from a study of shared clonotypes between healthy human individuals. Study-wide findings and caveats: Few donors restricted represented genetic and exposure-history diversity.

V and J are TRBV5-1 and TRBJ2-5; 12 bases fit TRBD2. The TCR comes from a woman aged 35 to 49 in good health. Some clones in this sample may be carry-over from other donors' samples. Sequencing used PBMCs. CDR3 DNA: TGCGCCAGCAGCTTTTCTCCGACTAGCGGGAGTGTCCAGTACTTC. This encodes CASSFSPTSGSVQYF. Filled out from reference TRBV5-1 and TRBJ2-5, the complete variable domain reads KAGVTQTPRYLIKTRGQQVTLSCSPISGHRSVSWYQQTPGQGLQFLFEYFSETQRNKGNFPGRFSGRQFSNSRSEMNVSTLELGDSALYLCASSFSPTSGSVQYFGPGTRLLVL.